A selection of T cell receptor beta chains follows, all from one sample in a study of blood T cell repertoires in COVID-19. Profiling relied on immunoSEQ multiplex PCR, and the TCRdb table lists in-frame clones only, not all of them. Among fewer than 90,000 clones listed, 60% to 85% were seen once. Sequenced: peripheral blood. The source of these receptors is a human donor in a cohort sampled during active COVID-19. Both conserved end residues are part of each CDR3. A D gene is named only where the DNA matches it firmly. Expanded clones are given a class, and other clones once, few, many or no size at all.

cdr3_length j_call v_call d_call clone_size cdr3_nt cdr3_aa
14 TRBJ1-4 TRBV25-1 NA NA TGTGCCAGCAGTGAATCAGGGTCTAATGAAAAACTGTTTTTT CASSESGSNEKLFF
15 TRBJ2-4 TRBV6-5 NA NA TGTGCCAGCAGCCATCGGGGGAATCCCAAAAACATTCAGTACTTC CASSHRGNPKNIQYF
14 TRBJ1-1 TRBV5-4 TRBD1 NA TGTGCCAGCGGACAGGGGGCCGTGAACACTGAAGCTTTCTTT CASGQGAVNTEAFF
17 TRBJ1-1 TRBV11-2 TRBD1 NA TGTGCCAGCAGTCCTTTAGTAGGGGGCAGGATGAACACTGAAGCTTTCTTT CASSPLVGGRMNTEAFF
12 TRBJ2-1 TRBV7-8 NA NA TGTGCCAGCAGAGGGGACTCGTGGGAGACGTTCTTC CASRGDSWETFF
16 TRBJ2-7 TRBV3-1/TRBV3-2 TRBD2 few TGTGCCAGCAGCCCGATTACTAGCGGGTACCCCTACGAGCAGTACTTC CASSPITSGYPYEQYF
14 TRBJ2-7 TRBV6-5 TRBD1 NA TGTGCAACCAAAGCCGGGACAGGGAACTACGAGCAGTACTTC CATKAGTGNYEQYF
16 TRBJ2-5 TRBV6-6 TRBD2 once TGTGCCAGCAGTTACTCGTCGGCGGGAGTGGAAGAGACCCAGTACTTC CASSYSSAGVEETQYF
15 TRBJ2-1 TRBV18 TRBD2 NA TGTGCCAGCTCCGCTAGCGGGATCTCCTACAATGAGCAGTTCTTC CASSASGISYNEQFF
14 TRBJ2-2 TRBV5-5 TRBD2 NA TGTGCCTCCCAGACGGCGGGAGGAGTCGGGGAGCTGTTTTTT CASQTAGGVGELFF
13 TRBJ1-1 TRBV7-8 NA NA TGTGCCAGCAGCTTCAAGCATAACACTGAAGCTTTCTTT CASSFKHNTEAFF
13 TRBJ2-5 TRBV25-1 TRBD2 once TGTGCCAGCAGTGCGGCGGGAGGGCGAGGGAGGTACTTC CASSAAGGRGRYF
14 TRBJ2-7 TRBV6-4 NA NA TGTGCCAGCAGATACAGAGAGGGAGACTACGAGCAGTACTTC CASRYREGDYEQYF